This T cell receptor beta chain was retrieved from a study of T cell responses to AZD1222 COVID-19 vaccine. V dropped 4 bases and J dropped 4; count of bases not matched to a gene: 4. This CDR3 contains 14 residues. The germline V gene has CDR1 MNHEY and CDR2 SVGAGI. Here immunoSEQ multiplex PCR was the method, and the copy in TCRdb shows in-frame clones only, minus some. The sample contains some 96,000 clones, roughly 90% of which appear only once. This chain links TRBV6-5 with TRBJ1-1; 9 nucleotides line up with TRBD1. This specimen consisted of peripheral blood, obtained on day 0 of AZD1222 vaccination. The clonotype originates from an adult in good health. CDR3: CASSSDRGGTEAFF. The CDR3 DNA is TGTGCCAGCAGTTCGGACAGGGGAGGCACTGAAGCTTTCTTT.